The present T cell receptor (beta chain) was sequenced within a study of CD8 T cells in Susac syndrome. With random hexamers, reverse transcription was performed on about 0.5 to 1 ug of RNA. MiXCR, applied by TCRdb to the immunoSEQ multiplex PCR reads, yields one record per CDR3 protein. The data contain 150,000 to 200,000 distinct CDR3 sequences, about 95% of them singletons. The germline V gene has CDR1 MDHEN and CDR2 SYDVKM. The CDR3 sequence is 13 residues long. J was trimmed by 9 bases and V by 8 bases; bases with no gene match: 10. The V call is TRBV28, the J call TRBJ1-2, with 9 positions matching TRBD1. The sequenced sample consisted of CD8+ T cells from PBMCs. The clonotype originates from a human donor with Susac syndrome. In DNA form, the CDR3 reads TGTGCCAGCTGGATGGGACAGGGATTAAGCTACACCTTC. Its protein is CASWMGQGLSYTF.